Here is one T cell receptor beta chain with its context. The sample belongs to a study of blood T cell repertoires in COVID-19. Study-level information: Sources were T cells, B-cell-depleted T cells, or PBMCs; the material itself was cDNA or gDNA.

Per the study methods: Estimates of nucleated cell counts were drawn from the amplification of reference gene primers. Libraries were prepared by immunoSEQ multiplex PCR; TCRdb keeps only in-frame clonotypes and omits some of them. The V and J calls and clone size come from that table; D and trimming were worked out from the DNA. The table shows some 150,000 clones, with roughly 88% occurring only once. Enrollees, roughly 18 to 89 years old, lived in approximately 25 US areas. Cohorts were determined from participant-reported clinical history. Germline assignment: CDR1 MNHEY and CDR2 SVGAGI. The CDR3 is 12 amino acids. V was cut by 6 bases and J by 7 bases, with 12 bases left in between.

This chain uses TRBV6-5 with TRBJ1-2; D possibly corresponds to TRBD1 (5 bases). The sample taken for sequencing was PBMCs or T cells enriched from blood (not recorded which). This sequence was found in a woman in her 30s with acute COVID-19. CDR3 amino acids: CASSAQGSGYTF. The CDR3 DNA is TGTGCCAGCAGCGCTCAGGGCTCTGGCTACACCTTC.